These 10 T cell receptor beta chains originate from one sample sequenced in a study of control samples from healthy donors and cancer patients. Repertoires were generated with immunoSEQ multiplex PCR, while TCRdb's copy carries only in-frame clones and drops some. The table shows approximately 97,000 clones, with 92% occurring only once. Source material: blood. All receptors come from a woman aged 18-29 years in good health.

The V and J genes are TRBV6-6 and TRBJ2-2; D is unclear. Deletions cut 7 bases from V and 6 bases from J, with 9 bases between. Germline loops: CDR1 MNHNY, CDR2 SVGAGI (reference sequence). There are 12 residues in the CDR3. The CDR3 nucleotides are TGTGCCAGCACCCAGTTCTCCGGGGAGCTGTTTTTT. This gives the protein CASTQFSGELFF.

The chain is built from TRBV7-8 and TRBJ1-3, with D maybe TRBD1 (6 bases). The V end was cut by 5 bases, the J end by 1 base, with 18 bases between. The CDR3 consists of 17 residues. In germline, CDR1 is SGHVS, CDR2 FQNEAQ. The CDR3 region is CASSHKTGLISGNTIYF. In nucleotides, the CDR3 is TGTGCCAGCAGCCACAAAACAGGGTTAATTTCTGGAAACACCATATATTTT.

The V call is TRBV3-1 (or the pseudogene TRBV3-2), the J call TRBJ1-2; D is ambiguous. The germline V gene has CDR1 LGHDT and CDR2 YNNKEL (reference sequence). CDR3 length equals 17 residues. V was pared by 3 bases and J by 5 bases, with 22 bases between. CDR3 loop: CASSQMRPGPSTYGYTF. The CDR3 DNA sequence: TGTGCCAGCAGCCAGATGAGACCCGGGCCGAGCACTTATGGCTACACCTTC.

This rearrangement joins TRBV5-1 to TRBJ1-1; D is unresolved. The V end lost 0 bases, the J end lost 8 bases, and 5 bases lay between the germline ends. Germline V gene data show CDR1 as SGHRS and CDR2 as YFSETQ. CDR3 length equals 11 residues. Written as DNA, the CDR3 is TGCGCCAGCAGCTTGGCGGGGGAAGCTTTCTTT. It yields the protein CASSLAGEAFF.

V and J are TRBV30 and TRBJ1-1, with unresolved D. V was pared by 2 bases and J by 2 bases, with 6 bases between. Germline V gives CDR1 GTSNPN, CDR2 SVGIG (reference sequence). The CDR3 runs 12 residues. The CDR3 sequence is CAWSWTNTEAFF. CDR3 bases: TGTGCCTGGAGTTGGACCAACACTGAAGCTTTCTTT.

The genes are TRBV5-4 and TRBJ1-6; no clear D. The CDR3 totals 16 residues. Germline CDR1 and CDR2: SGHNT and YYREEE (reference sequence). V was pared by 4 bases and J by 5 bases, with 16 bases between. As DNA, the CDR3 is TGTGCCAGCAGCACGGGTCCGACCCCGGATAATTCACCCCTCCACTTT. This codes for CASSTGPTPDNSPLHF.

This chain links TRBV2 with TRBJ2-5; TRBD2 matches at 9 bases. This CDR3 has 14 residues. V was clipped by 3 bases and J by 5 bases; unmatched bases: 4. CDR1 and CDR2 from the germline V gene are SNHLY and FYNNEI. The CDR3 is CASSDAGGWETQYF. CDR3 in DNA: TGTGCCAGCAGTGACGCGGGGGGGTGGGAGACCCAGTACTTC.

The rearrangement joins TRBV3-1 (or the pseudogene TRBV3-2) to TRBJ1-2; the D is unclear. Between the trimmed V and J ends, which lost 0 bases and 1 base, there was a span of 9 bases. The CDR3 extends over 15 amino acids. From germline, CDR1 is LGHDT and CDR2 YNNKEL (reference sequence). In DNA form, the CDR3 reads TGTGCCAGCAGCCAAGATCAGGCCAATAACTATGGCTACACCTTC. This sequence encodes CASSQDQANNYGYTF.

The chain links TRBV10-1 to TRBJ1-5; TRBD1 agrees at 8 bases. The germline CDR1 and CDR2 sequences are WNHNN and SYGVQD (reference sequence). The CDR3 is 19 residues long. V shed 4 bases and J 6 bases; nucleotides not matched to a gene: 20. The CDR3 DNA reads TGCGCCAGCAGTGCGCCCCAGGGGGCATCACAGGACCCCTTTCAGCCCCAGCATTTT. Residues: CASSAPQGASQDPFQPQHF.

This chain uses TRBV11-2 with TRBJ2-1, with D possibly called TRBD1 or TRBD2 (5 bases each). V dropped 1 base and J dropped 2 bases, with 15 bases sitting between them. CDR1 and CDR2 (germline): SGHAT, FQNNGV. The CDR3 extends over 17 amino acids. CDR3 nucleotide sequence: TGTGCCAGCAGCTTAGGTAGCGCAGGGATGACCTACAATGAGCAGTTCTTC. Translated: CASSLGSAGMTYNEQFF.